This T cell receptor beta chain was sequenced during a study of CD8+ T cells in alopecia areata. Background on the study: For the treated group, dosing was oral tofacitinib at 5 to 10 mg twice daily. Study findings and constraints: Among patients, TCR sharing was less clear than in mice, a difference possibly due in part to HLA diversity in the patient population.

Specimens obtained from alopecia areata patients comprised lesional scalp punch biopsies and peripheral blood. The CDR3 has 13 residues. Germline V CDR1 and CDR2: SGHRS, YFSETQ. The ends lost 5 bases at V and 5 bases at J; junction bases unmatched: 4. Sequencing templates came from extracted RNA that was reverse transcribed into cDNA. The assay was immunoSEQ multiplex PCR, and TCRdb's table has in-frame clones only and misses some. There are around 140,000 clones in the sample; over 45% occur only once, and approximately 6.8% lies in the top ten. A few counts support this clone. Its antigen remains unidentified.

Input material: CD4+ T cells sorted from blood. The source is a human donor with alopecia areata. The J gene is TRBJ2-1, the V gene TRBV5-1, with 7 bases fitting TRBD1. The CDR3 nucleotides read TGCGCCAGCAGGGGGACAGCCGACAATGAGCAGTTCTTC. As protein: CASRGTADNEQFF.